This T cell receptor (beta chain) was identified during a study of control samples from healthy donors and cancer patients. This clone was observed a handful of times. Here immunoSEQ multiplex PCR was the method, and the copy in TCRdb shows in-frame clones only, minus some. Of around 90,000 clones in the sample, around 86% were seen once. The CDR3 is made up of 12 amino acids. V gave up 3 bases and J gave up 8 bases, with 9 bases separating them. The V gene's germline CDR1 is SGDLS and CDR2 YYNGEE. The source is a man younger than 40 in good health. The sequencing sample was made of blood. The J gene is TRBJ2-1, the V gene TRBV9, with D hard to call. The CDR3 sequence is CASSAPQDEQFF. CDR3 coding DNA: TGTGCCAGCAGCGCCCCCCAAGATGAGCAGTTCTTC.